Presented here are 11 T cell receptor beta chains from one specimen sequenced in a study of blood T cells in healthy people across ages. The authors ran a second PCR of roughly 6 to 12 cycles using a sample-barcoded 5' primer and a J-beta primer mix. TCRdb reprocessed the 5' RACE reads with MiXCR, giving one entry per CDR3 protein. The sample lists about a million distinct CDR3 sequences, 35% to 40% occurring once. Sequencing input: blood. The receptors stem from a man between 18 and 29 years old in good health.

This clonotype was found a few times. V usage is TRBV9 and J usage is TRBJ1-6; D possibly corresponds to TRBD1 (6 bases). The germline V gene has CDR1 SGDLS and CDR2 YYNGEE. CDR3 length: 16 amino acids. The V and J ends lost 4 bases and 0 bases respectively, with 11 bases between them. CDR3 region: CASSKSDSSYNSPLHF. DNA for the CDR3: TGTGCCAGCAGCAAATCGGACAGCTCCTATAATTCACCCCTCCACTTT.

This chain joins TRBV4-3 and TRBJ2-1, with D possibly matching TRBD1 (5 bases). The CDR3 consists of 15 residues. Germline values: CDR1 LGHNA, CDR2 YSLEER. V gave up 4 bases and J gave up 3 bases, with 13 bases separating them. The CDR3 coding sequence is TGCGCCAGCAGCCGAACAGGACCCTACTACAATGAGCAGTTCTTC. Residues: CASSRTGPYYNEQFF.

This clonotype showed up just a few times. The rearrangement uses TRBV6-5 and TRBJ1-5; D is undetermined. The CDR3 contains 14 residues. Germline values: CDR1 MNHEY, CDR2 SVGAGI. V lost 0 bases, J lost 5 bases, and 8 bases lay in between. CDR3: CASSYSTGHQPQHF. The CDR3 DNA is TGTGCCAGCAGTTACTCGACCGGCCATCAGCCCCAGCATTTT.

Concerning this clonotype: At one of its ends the junction is not consistent with the germline gene, which may arise from a read error. The chain joins TRBV10-3 to TRBJ1-1; TRBD1 matches 7 bases. The CDR3 totals 14 residues. The germline CDR1 and CDR2 sequences are ENHRY and SYGVKD. CDR3 residues: CAIRGGQGGPEAFF. CDR3 nucleotides: TGTGCTATCAGGGGAGGCCAGGGGGGTCCTGAAGCTTTCTTT.

V is TRBV30 and J is TRBJ1-1; no definite D call. V was clipped by 1 base and J by 13 bases, with 16 bases between them. CDR1 and CDR2 from the germline V gene are GTSNPN and SVGIG (reference sequence). CDR3 size: 12 residues. The CDR3 here is CAWSGVSRFVFF. The CDR3 DNA is TGTGCCTGGAGTGGTGTCAGTAGGTTTGTTTTCTTT.

This chain joins TRBV7-2 and TRBJ1-4; 7 nucleotides agree with TRBD1. CDR3 length: 15 amino acids. V was clipped by 7 bases and J by 8 bases; unmatched bases: 13. Germline CDR1 SGHTA, CDR2 FQGNSA. CDR3 protein: CASTILGQRKEKLFF. The CDR3 bases are TGTGCCAGCACCATACTGGGACAGAGGAAGGAAAAACTGTTTTTT.

The gene calls are TRBV6-5 and TRBJ1-1, with no clear D. CDR3 length: 13 amino acids. CDR1 and CDR2 (germline): MNHEY, SVGAGI. V lost 1 base and J 0 bases, leaving 3 bases between the germline ends. The CDR3 DNA is TGTGCCAGCAGTTACTGGCTGAACACTGAAGCTTTCTTT. It codes for CASSYWLNTEAFF.

This clonotype was seen repeatedly, ten times or more. V usage is TRBV12-3 or TRBV12-4 and J usage is TRBJ2-7, with D perhaps matching TRBD1 (5 bases). CDR3 length: 11 residues. V was trimmed by 7 bases and J by 4 bases, leaving 8 bases between them. The CDR3 spells CASKKGYEQYF. The CDR3 nucleotides are TGTGCCAGCAAAAAGGGGTACGAGCAGTACTTC.

The chain combines TRBV10-3 with TRBJ2-1; TRBD1 or TRBD2 may be the D gene (5 bases each). With the DNA end fitting TRBJ2-7 better, the J assignment may be wrong. The CDR3 extends over 13 amino acids. Germline CDR1 is ENHRY and CDR2 is SYGVKD. The CDR3 bases are TGTGCCATCAGTGGGGACGGATACAATGAGCAGTACTTC. The encoded protein is CAISGDGYNEQYF.

The V and J genes are TRBV9 and TRBJ1-2, with unresolved D. With 4 bases removed from V and 2 bases from J, the gap between germline ends came to 18 bases. The CDR3 extends over 16 amino acids. Germline CDR1 reads SGDLS; CDR2 reads YYNGEE. CDR3 DNA: TGTGCCAGCAGCCCCCTGGCGGGGTCCCTAAACTATGGCTACACCTTC. Translated: CASSPLAGSLNYGYTF.

Comment on this clonotype: Given a much more abundant clone one base away, this may be a read error. The rearrangement links TRBV9 to TRBJ2-1, with D possibly matching TRBD2 (6 bases). Gene TRBJ2-7 matches the end of the DNA better, so the J call may be wrong. In germline, CDR1 is SGDLS, CDR2 YYNGEE. CDR3 length: 15 residues. The CDR3 protein is CASSVQGLDYNEQYF. The DNA of the CDR3 is TGTGCCAGCAGCGTGCAGGGACTCGACTACAATGAGCAGTACTTC.